The source of this T cell receptor beta chain is a study of CD8+ T cells in alopecia areata. Study-level information: Treated patients took oral tofacitinib at 5 to 10 mg twice daily. Findings of the study overall: Scalp sample data also include resident alphabeta T cells from normal skin. Clonality was higher in lesional than normal scalp, especially in alopecia totalis/universalis.

This clone was seen a few times. Antigen: not known. cDNA serving as the sequencing template came from extracted, reverse transcribed RNA. The table came from immunoSEQ multiplex PCR; TCRdb's copy has only in-frame clones and leaves some out. The data contain 150,000 or so clones, over 70% of them seen just once; the ten biggest clones take up roughly 16%. CDR1 and CDR2 (germline): SGHNT, YYREEE (reference sequence). Trimming took off 0 bases at V and 2 bases at J, with 3 bases between the two ends. This CDR3 is built from 13 residues. Patients with alopecia areata provided lesional scalp punch biopsies as well as peripheral blood.

The sequence derives from a human donor with alopecia areata. This chain uses TRBV5-4 with TRBJ2-1; D is uncertain. Sequencing used CD8+ T cells sorted from blood, obtained at week 0. The CDR3 is CASSLDTYNEQFF. The CDR3 DNA is TGTGCCAGCAGCTTGGACACCTACAATGAGCAGTTCTTC.